One and the same sample provided the 12 T cell receptor beta chains below, sequenced in a study of T cells after yellow fever vaccination. TCRdb reprocessed the 5' RACE reads via MiXCR and lists one record per CDR3 protein. The repertoire holds about 320,000 distinct CDR3 sequences, with 4% to 5.5% as singletons. This specimen consisted of PBMCs, obtained 15 days after the yellow fever booster vaccination. The receptor source for this set is a man younger than 30 who received the YFV17D yellow fever vaccine.

This clonotype was counted many times. The CDR3 region is CASSPTTGSYTEAFF. The CDR3 DNA is TGCGCCAGCAGCCCTACGACAGGGTCCTACACTGAAGCTTTCTTT. V usage is TRBV4-1 and J usage is TRBJ1-1, with 7 bases fitting TRBD1. Germline V CDR1 and CDR2: MGHRA, YSYEKL. This CDR3 contains 15 residues. The V and J ends lost 4 bases and 3 bases, in that order; junction bases with no gene match: 8.

DNA of the CDR3: TGCAGTGCTAGAGATGAACGGGGGGGCTGGTACGAGCAGTACGTC. It translates to CSARDERGGWYEQYV. This chain uses TRBV20-1 with TRBJ2-7, with 8 bases aligning to TRBD2. V was clipped by 0 bases and J by 4 bases; unmatched bases: 8. Germline loops: CDR1 DFQATT, CDR2 SNEGSKA (reference sequence). This CDR3 spans 15 amino acids.

This clonotype was observed a few times. The chain carries TRBV20-1 and TRBJ2-1; 7 nucleotides line up with TRBD2. Trimming took 5 bases from V and 0 from J; bases not matched to a gene: 7. The germline CDR1 and CDR2 sequences are DFQATT and SNEGSKA (reference sequence). This CDR3 contains 15 residues. CDR3 coding DNA: TGCAGTGCTGTGCCGGGGGACTACTCCTACAATGAGCAGTTCTTC. Amino acid sequence: CSAVPGDYSYNEQFF.

The CDR3 DNA sequence: TGCGCCAGCAGCCAAGTAGCCGGGACAGGGGGCGCGGACACCGGGGAGCTGTTTTTT. This translates into CASSQVAGTGGADTGELFF. The chain couples TRBV4-3 to TRBJ2-2; 12 bases match TRBD1. CDR1 and CDR2 from the germline V gene are LGHNA and YSLEER. The ends lost 1 base at V and 3 bases at J; junction bases unmatched: 9. The CDR3 totals 19 residues.

This clonotype was observed many times. This chain connects TRBV6-5 to TRBJ1-1; no clear D. Germline assignment: CDR1 MNHEY and CDR2 SVGAGI. V lost 2 bases to trimming and J lost 4 bases, with 14 bases between them. This CDR3 contains 15 residues. CDR3 in DNA: TGTGCCAGCAGTTACATGGAGGGCTTTGGCACTGAAGCTTTCTTT. Residues: CASSYMEGFGTEAFF.

The chain uses TRBV12-3 or TRBV12-4 and TRBJ2-1; tentative D call: TRBD1 (6 bases). This CDR3 has 14 amino acids. The V and J ends lost 5 bases and 9 bases respectively, with 17 bases between them. CDR3 sequence (DNA): TGTGCCAGCAGTATCACAGGGATTCGAAGTGAGCAGTTCTTC. It codes for CASSITGIRSEQFF.

This clonotype appeared many times. For the CDR3, the DNA is TGTGCCAGCAGTTACGGGGCGGACAGGGGTTTGAACACTGAAGCTTTCTTT. This codes for CASSYGADRGLNTEAFF. This rearrangement joins TRBV6-2 or TRBV6-3 to TRBJ1-1; 9 bases align to TRBD1. Germline values: CDR1 MNHEY, CDR2 SVGEGT. The CDR3 consists of 17 residues. Trimming removed 2 bases from V and 0 bases from J; junction bases left unmatched: 7.

This clonotype was observed a few times. The chain joins TRBV25-1 to TRBJ1-2; D ambiguous. Trimming shortened V by 7 bases and J by 1 base, and 7 bases separated the two germline ends. Per germline, CDR1 MGHDK and CDR2 SYGVNS. The CDR3 is 12 amino acids. CDR3 residues: CASNKDNYGYTF. As DNA, the CDR3 is TGTGCCAGCAATAAGGATAACTATGGCTACACCTTC.

The rearrangement joins TRBV20-1 to TRBJ1-2, with 9 positions matching TRBD1. This CDR3 contains 12 residues. The germline V gene has CDR1 DFQATT and CDR2 SNEGSKA (reference sequence). The V segment lost 5 bases and the J segment 7 bases; nucleotides outside the gene matches: 5. The CDR3 is CSASQGASGYTF. CDR3 bases: TGCAGTGCTTCACAGGGGGCCTCTGGCTACACCTTC.

This clonotype was observed a handful of times. V gene TRBV19 combines with J gene TRBJ1-1; no clear D gene. The germline V gene encodes CDR1 LNHDA and CDR2 SQIVND (reference sequence). Trimming took 6 bases from V and 4 from J, leaving 15 bases between them. The CDR3 extends over 14 amino acids. The CDR3 DNA sequence: TGTGCCAGTAGCTCGGGCAGGCGAGGCACTGAAGCTTTCTTT. Protein product: CASSSGRRGTEAFF.

This clonotype was picked up a small number of times. The V call is TRBV3-1, the J call TRBJ2-3; no clear D. This CDR3 contains 14 residues. Between the trimmed V and J ends, which lost 0 bases and 8 bases, there was a span of 12 bases. The germline CDR1 and CDR2 sequences are LGHDT and YNNKEL (reference sequence). The CDR3 DNA sequence: TGTGCCAGCAGCCAAGACAAAGGGATCGGTACGCAGTATTTT. Amino acids: CASSQDKGIGTQYF.

At least ten counts were recorded for this clonotype. The V call is TRBV28, the J call TRBJ2-7; D tentatively fits TRBD1 or TRBD2 (5 bases each). The CDR3 totals 11 residues. From germline, CDR1 is MDHEN and CDR2 SYDVKM. V was trimmed by 5 bases and J by 10 bases, leaving 12 bases between them. The CDR3, as DNA: TGTGCCAGCAGTCCTGGGACGGGACAGTACGTC. The encoded protein is CASSPGTGQYV.